One sample yielded the 27 T cell receptor beta chains listed below, sequenced in a study of T-cell memory formation after mild COVID-19. MiXCR was run by TCRdb on the 5' RACE reads, yielding one entry per CDR3 protein. Counted here are about 350,000 distinct CDR3 sequences, approximately 15% occurring once; the ten biggest clones make up approximately 22%. The sample comprised PBMCs or a T cell subset sorted from them (not recorded which). These receptors originate from a man between 18 and 29 years old who had mild COVID-19 (a few samples of this study predate the infection). Cell type and time point are not known.

The chain couples TRBV11-2 to TRBJ2-1; D gene unclear. This CDR3 has 14 residues. From germline, CDR1 is SGHAT and CDR2 FQNNGV. V lost 4 bases and J 4 bases, leaving 11 bases between the germline ends. CDR3 amino acids: CASSSVGRYNEQFF. In DNA, the CDR3 is TGTGCCAGCAGCTCCGTAGGCCGATACAATGAGCAGTTCTTC. The variable domain in full, with the rest retrieved from reference TRBV11-2 and TRBJ2-1, is EAGVAQSPRYKIIEKRQSVAFWCNPISGHATLYWYQQILGQGPKLLIQFQNNGVVDDSQLPKDRFSAERLKGVDSTLKIQPAKLEDSAVYLCASSSVGRYNEQFFGPGTRLTVL.

At least ten counts were recorded for this clonotype. This sequence joins TRBV7-6 and TRBJ2-2; maybe TRBD2 (5 bases). Germline CDR1 and CDR2: SGHVS and FNYEAQ. The CDR3 extends over 13 amino acids. Trimming took 5 bases from V and 4 from J, leaving 8 bases between them. The DNA of the CDR3 is TGTGCCAGCAGCCCACGGGGCACCGGGGAGCTGTTTTTT. It specifies CASSPRGTGELFF.

The chain has TRBV29-1 and TRBJ2-1; D is uncertain. The CDR3 loop spans 12 amino acids. Trimming shortened V by 7 bases and J by 5 bases, and 12 bases separated the two germline ends. The germline V gene has CDR1 SQVTM and CDR2 ANQGSEA. The CDR3 sequence: CSAGRDNNEQFF. CDR3 coding DNA: TGCAGCGCCGGACGAGACAACAATGAGCAGTTCTTC.

V is TRBV28 and J is TRBJ2-3, with 15 nucleotides matching TRBD2. V lost 4 bases, J lost 2 bases, and 10 bases stayed unmatched. CDR3 size: 19 residues. Germline-derived CDR1 and CDR2 are MDHEN and SYDVKM. The CDR3 DNA reads as TGTGCCAGCAGTTGGACTAGCGGGGGGGCCAGCTCCTACACAGATACGCAGTATTTT. Its translation: CASSWTSGGASSYTDTQYF.

There are many counts of this clonotype. J is TRBJ2-7 and V is TRBV6-5, with 11 bases identical to TRBD1. Unmatched junction bases numbered 7, after V lost 6 bases and J lost 3 bases. This CDR3 has 15 amino acids. CDR1 is MNHEY and CDR2 is SVGAGI in the germline V gene. DNA for the CDR3: TGTGCCAGCAGCCGACTGGGGACAGGGGGCTACGAGCAGTACTTC. Encoded protein: CASSRLGTGGYEQYF.

This clonotype was detected a few times. The chain couples TRBV25-1 to TRBJ2-7, with 10 positions matching TRBD2. Unmatched junction bases numbered 10, after V lost 1 base and J lost 4 bases. Per the germline V gene, CDR1 is MGHDK and CDR2 is SYGVNS. CDR3 size: 17 residues. The DNA for the CDR3 is TGTGCCAGCAGTGAATGGACGACTAGCGGGTTTTTTTACGAGCAGTACGTC. It encodes CASSEWTTSGFFYEQYV.

The chain has TRBV12-3 or TRBV12-4 and TRBJ2-7; D remains unclear. Between the trimmed V and J ends, which lost 6 bases and 7 bases, there was a span of 16 bases. The CDR3 has 13 amino acids. CDR3 nucleotides: TGTGCCAGCAGCCATACCTCCCTCCTGGAGCAGTACTTC. Encoded protein: CASSHTSLLEQYF.

This clonotype has just a few counts. This chain links TRBV6-6 with TRBJ2-5; unclear D gene. Germline CDR1 and CDR2: MNHNY and SVGAGI (reference sequence). V shed 0 bases and J shed 6 bases, with 8 bases lying between them. The CDR3 spans 13 residues. CDR3 coding DNA: TGTGCCAGCAGTTACTCCCAGCTGAAGACCCAGTACTTC. This translates into CASSYSQLKTQYF.

The chain recombines TRBV20-1 with TRBJ1-6, with unresolved D. V lost 3 bases, J lost 5 bases, and 8 bases lay in between. The CDR3 is 13 residues long. Germline CDR1 and CDR2: DFQATT and SNEGSKA (reference sequence). In nucleotides, the CDR3 is TGCAGTGCTAGGCCGGCGAATAATTCACCCCTCCACTTT. Translating it yields CSARPANNSPLHF.

V gene TRBV28 combines with J gene TRBJ2-1; D not resolved. Germline CDR1 and CDR2: MDHEN and SYDVKM. The CDR3 spans 15 residues. V lost 5 bases and J lost 9, with 20 bases in between. The DNA for the CDR3 is TGTGCCAGCAGTGCATTCCCTTATAACGGCGGTGAGCAGTTCTTC. Translating gives CASSAFPYNGGEQFF.

The rearrangement uses TRBV7-3 and TRBJ2-3; D is unclear. The CDR3 is made up of 14 amino acids. Per germline, CDR1 SGHTA and CDR2 FQGTGA. Trimming removed 3 bases from V and 6 bases from J, with 13 bases in between. The CDR3 reads CASSFDTPSDTQYF. The CDR3 nucleotides read TGTGCCAGCAGCTTCGACACTCCATCGGATACGCAGTATTTT.

This clonotype was seen a few times. The gene calls are TRBV4-1 and TRBJ1-4, with TRBD1 identical over 8 bases. CDR1 is MGHRA and CDR2 is YSYEKL in the germline V gene. V shed 4 bases and J 6 bases; nucleotides not matched to a gene: 13. CDR3 length: 17 residues. The CDR3 reads CASSPGGGRDRHEKLFF. The CDR3 DNA is TGCGCCAGCAGCCCCGGGGGGGGAAGGGACAGGCATGAAAAACTGTTTTTT.

The genes are TRBV6-5 and TRBJ2-7; a possible D gene is TRBD1 (7 bases). The CDR3 has 15 residues. Germline CDR1 and CDR2: MNHEY and SVGAGI. The V end was cut by 5 bases, the J end by 0 bases, with 14 bases between. CDR3 in amino acids: CASSGGQGGSYEQYV. The DNA of the CDR3 is TGTGCCAGCAGTGGCGGGCAGGGGGGCTCCTACGAGCAGTACGTC.

A few counts support this clonotype. The chain joins TRBV6-2 or TRBV6-3 to TRBJ2-1; D may be TRBD1 (5 bases). The length of the CDR3 is 14 residues. Germline V gives CDR1 MNHEY, CDR2 SVGEGT. V was shortened by 7 bases and J by 0 bases, with 10 bases between the two germline ends. The CDR3 is CASTGHVSYNEQFF. The CDR3 DNA reads as TGTGCCAGCACAGGACATGTCTCCTACAATGAGCAGTTCTTC.

This clonotype was counted only a few times. J is TRBJ1-3 and V is TRBV6-6; D remains unclear. The length of the CDR3 is 14 residues. The germline V gene encodes CDR1 MNHNY and CDR2 SVGAGI (reference sequence). V lost 5 bases to trimming and J lost 1 base, with 9 bases between them. The CDR3 DNA sequence: TGTGCCAGCAGTGGACGCGCGTCTGGAAACACCATATATTTT. Protein: CASSGRASGNTIYF.

A single count supports this clonotype. The chain links TRBV12-3 or TRBV12-4 to TRBJ1-3, with D perhaps TRBD1 (5 bases). CDR3 length: 14 amino acids. The V gene lost 3 bases and the J gene lost 4 bases, with 10 bases spanning the gap. The CDR3 sequence: CASSFGDRGNTIYF. Written as DNA, the CDR3 is TGTGCCAGCAGTTTTGGGGACCGAGGAAACACCATATATTTT.

This chain uses TRBV7-2 with TRBJ2-5, with 8 bases lining up with TRBD2. V trimming: 5 bases; J trimming: 4 bases; junction bases outside the gene matches: 12. Germline CDR1 is SGHTA and CDR2 is FQGNSA. CDR3 size: 16 residues. CDR3 region: CASSLLVGGAGETQYF. The CDR3 DNA reads as TGTGCCAGCAGCCTGTTGGTCGGGGGGGCGGGAGAGACCCAGTACTTC.

This clonotype was seen many times. The chain uses TRBV5-6 and TRBJ1-6, with 8 bases matching TRBD1. CDR1 SGHDT and CDR2 YYEEEE come from the germline V gene. This CDR3 comprises 17 residues. Trimming at V came to 2 bases and at J to 7 bases, leaving 11 bases not matched to a gene. The CDR3, as DNA: TGTGCCAGCAGCTTATCTCCCCGACAGGGGCGGAATTCACCCCTCCACTTT. It yields the protein CASSLSPRQGRNSPLHF.

The chain carries TRBV5-1 and TRBJ1-2; D remains unclear. CDR3 length equals 14 residues. Germline assignment: CDR1 SGHRS and CDR2 YFSETQ. V was pared by 0 bases and J by 2 bases, with 8 bases between. CDR3 protein: CASSLESTNYGYTF. The CDR3 DNA is TGCGCCAGCAGCTTGGAGTCGACCAACTATGGCTACACCTTC.

This clonotype occurred a few times. The CDR3 DNA follows: TGTGCCAGCAGTTTAACCGCAGGGACGGTGTGGTACTTC. The encoded protein is CASSLTAGTVWYF. The chain combines TRBV27 with TRBJ2-5; D tentatively fits TRBD1 or TRBD2 (5 bases each). This CDR3 is 13 amino acids long. V was clipped by 2 bases and J by 13 bases, with 17 bases between them. From germline, CDR1 is MNHEY and CDR2 SMNVEV (reference sequence).

This clonotype was seen more than once but under ten times. The rearrangement uses TRBV27 and TRBJ2-5; 8 bases are a match to TRBD2. V shed 3 bases, J shed 5 bases, and the junction held 5 bases outside the gene matches. This CDR3 has 14 residues. Germline loops: CDR1 MNHEY, CDR2 SMNVEV (reference sequence). The CDR3 loop is CASSLRGAGETQYF. DNA for the CDR3: TGTGCCAGCAGTTTGCGGGGGGCTGGGGAGACCCAGTACTTC.

V is TRBV15 and J is TRBJ2-5, with a weak D call TRBD1 (5 bases). The CDR3 is 17 amino acids. With 0 bases removed from V and 1 base from J, the gap between germline ends came to 15 bases. CDR1 LNHNV and CDR2 YYDKDF come from the germline V gene (reference sequence). DNA of the CDR3: TGTGCCACCAGCAGAGATTGGGGCAGGGCCCTCCAAGAGACCCAGTACTTC. This sequence encodes CATSRDWGRALQETQYF.

There are many counts of this clonotype. The CDR3 DNA reads as TGTGCCAGCAGCTTAATCTACAATGAGCAGTTCTTC. Protein sequence: CASSLIYNEQFF. V and J are TRBV7-9 and TRBJ2-1; D uncertain. The V end lost 2 bases, the J end lost 3 bases, and 2 bases lay between the germline ends. Germline V lookup: CDR1 SEHNR, CDR2 FQNEAQ (reference sequence). The CDR3 covers 12 residues. Supplemented by reference TRBV7-9 and TRBJ2-1, the full variable domain reads DTGVSQNPRHKITKRGQNVTFRCDPISEHNRLYWYRQTLGQGPEFLTYFQNEAQLEKSRLLSDRFSAERPKGSFSTLEIQRTEQGDSAMYLCASSLIYNEQFFGPGTRLTVL.

The J gene is TRBJ2-2, the V gene TRBV4-3, with 10 bases that match TRBD1. Trimming removed 4 bases from V and 1 base from J; junction bases left unmatched: 6. The CDR3 runs 17 residues. CDR1 LGHNA and CDR2 YSLEER come from the germline V gene. The CDR3 DNA reads TGCGCCAGCAGCCCGGGACAGGGGTTCGGGAACACCGGGGAGCTGTTTTTT. This encodes CASSPGQGFGNTGELFF.

This clonotype was recorded a few times. V usage is TRBV9 and J usage is TRBJ1-6; the D is unclear. The CDR3 spans 14 residues. Germline V gives CDR1 SGDLS, CDR2 YYNGEE. Trimming cost V 0 bases and J 8 bases, with 9 bases left between them. As DNA, the CDR3 is TGTGCCAGCAGCGTAGACCAGGCATATTCACCCCTCCACTTT. Protein product: CASSVDQAYSPLHF.

The chain employs TRBV7-2 and TRBJ1-3; possibly TRBD1 for D (5 bases). Trimming took 7 bases from V and 3 from J, leaving 10 bases between them. CDR1 SGHTA and CDR2 FQGNSA come from the germline V gene. The CDR3 loop spans 13 amino acids. As DNA, the CDR3 is TGTGCCAGCACTCCGGGGCATGGAAACACCATATATTTT. It specifies CASTPGHGNTIYF.

The rearrangement joins TRBV15 to TRBJ1-2; 9 positions match TRBD1. V was pared by 0 bases and J by 8 bases, with 7 bases of the junction left unmatched. Germline-derived CDR1 and CDR2 are LNHNV and YYDKDF (reference sequence). This CDR3 is built from 15 residues. CDR3 nucleotides: TGTGCCACCAGCAGAGATCAGACAGGGGGACGAGGCTACACCTTC. Its translation is CATSRDQTGGRGYTF.